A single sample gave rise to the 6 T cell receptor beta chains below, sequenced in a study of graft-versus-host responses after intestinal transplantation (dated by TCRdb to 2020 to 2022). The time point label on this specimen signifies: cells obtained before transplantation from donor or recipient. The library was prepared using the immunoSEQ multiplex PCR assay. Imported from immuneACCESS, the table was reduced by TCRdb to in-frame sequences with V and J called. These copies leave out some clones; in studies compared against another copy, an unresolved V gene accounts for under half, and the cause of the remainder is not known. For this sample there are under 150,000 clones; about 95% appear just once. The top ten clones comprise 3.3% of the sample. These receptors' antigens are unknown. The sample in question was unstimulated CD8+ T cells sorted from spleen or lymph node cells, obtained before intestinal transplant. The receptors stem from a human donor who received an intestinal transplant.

CDR3 DNA sequence: TGCGCCAGCAGCCAAGAATGGGGGCGCTACGAGCAGTACTTC. This sequence encodes CASSQEWGRYEQYF. The V and J genes are TRBV4-1 and TRBJ2-7, with a weak D call TRBD1 (6 bases). The V end lost 0 bases, the J end lost 3 bases, and 9 bases lay between the germline ends. CDR3 length equals 14 residues. Germline loops: CDR1 MGHRA, CDR2 YSYEKL.

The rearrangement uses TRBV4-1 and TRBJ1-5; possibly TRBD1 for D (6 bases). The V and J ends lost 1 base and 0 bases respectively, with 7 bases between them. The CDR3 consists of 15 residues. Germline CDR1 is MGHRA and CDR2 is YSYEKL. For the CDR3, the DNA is TGCGCCAGCAGCCAAGGGACAGTTAGCAATCAGCCCCAGCATTTT. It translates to CASSQGTVSNQPQHF.

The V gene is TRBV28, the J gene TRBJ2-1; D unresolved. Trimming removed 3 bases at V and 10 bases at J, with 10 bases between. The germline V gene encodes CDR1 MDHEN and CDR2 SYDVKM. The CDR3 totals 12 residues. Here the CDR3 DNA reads TGTGCCAGCAGTTTTGCCCGTCCGGAGCAGTTCTTC. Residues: CASSFARPEQFF.

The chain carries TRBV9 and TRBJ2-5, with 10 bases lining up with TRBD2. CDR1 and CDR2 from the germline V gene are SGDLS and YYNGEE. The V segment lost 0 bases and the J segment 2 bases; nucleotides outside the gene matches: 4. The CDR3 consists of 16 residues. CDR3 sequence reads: CASSVGPSGSQETQYF. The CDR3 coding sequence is TGTGCCAGCAGCGTAGGGCCTAGCGGGAGTCAAGAGACCCAGTACTTC. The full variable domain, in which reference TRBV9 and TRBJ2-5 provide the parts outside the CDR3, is DSGVTQTPKHLITATGQRVTLRCSPRSGDLSVYWYQQSLDQGLQFLIQYYNGEERAKGNILERFSAQQFPDLHSELNLSSLELGDSALYFCASSVGPSGSQETQYFGPGTRLLVL.

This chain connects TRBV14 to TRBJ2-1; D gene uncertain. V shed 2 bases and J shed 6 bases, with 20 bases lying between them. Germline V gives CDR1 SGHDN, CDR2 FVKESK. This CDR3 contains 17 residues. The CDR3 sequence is CASSQFFGRQLVNEQFF. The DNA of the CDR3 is TGTGCCAGCAGCCAATTTTTCGGACGTCAATTAGTCAATGAGCAGTTCTTC.

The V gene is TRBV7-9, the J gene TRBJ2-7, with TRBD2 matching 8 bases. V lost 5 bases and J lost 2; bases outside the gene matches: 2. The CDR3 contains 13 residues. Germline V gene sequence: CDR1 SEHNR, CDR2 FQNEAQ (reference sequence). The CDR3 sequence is CASSLLAAYEQYF. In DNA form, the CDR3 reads TGTGCCAGCAGCCTACTAGCGGCCTACGAGCAGTACTTC. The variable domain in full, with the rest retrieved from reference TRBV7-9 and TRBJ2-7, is DTGVSQNPRHKITKRGQNVTFRCDPISEHNRLYWYRQTLGQGPEFLTYFQNEAQLEKSRLLSDRFSAERPKGSFSTLEIQRTEQGDSAMYLCASSLLAAYEQYFGPGTRLTVT.